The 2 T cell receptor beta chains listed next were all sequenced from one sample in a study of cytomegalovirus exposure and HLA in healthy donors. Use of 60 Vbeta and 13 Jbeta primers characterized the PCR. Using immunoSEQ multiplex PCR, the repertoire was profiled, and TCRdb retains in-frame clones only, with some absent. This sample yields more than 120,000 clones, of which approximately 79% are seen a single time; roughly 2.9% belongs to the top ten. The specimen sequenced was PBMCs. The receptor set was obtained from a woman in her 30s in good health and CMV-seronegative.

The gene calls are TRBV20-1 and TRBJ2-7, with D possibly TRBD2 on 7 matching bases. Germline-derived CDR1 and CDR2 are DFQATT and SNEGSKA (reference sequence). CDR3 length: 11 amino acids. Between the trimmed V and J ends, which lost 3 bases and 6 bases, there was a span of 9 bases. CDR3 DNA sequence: TGCAGTGCTAGCCGGGGGGCCGAGCAGTACTTC. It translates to CSASRGAEQYF.

The CDR3 is CASSPGGGRTNYGYTF. The CDR3 coding sequence is TGTGCCAGCAGTCCCGGCGGGGGGCGTACTAACTATGGCTACACCTTC. The gene calls are TRBV27 and TRBJ1-2, with D possibly TRBD1 on 6 matching bases. Trimming left V 5 bases short and J 0 bases short, with 16 bases between. CDR1 and CDR2 (germline): MNHEY, SMNVEV (reference sequence). The CDR3 runs to 16 residues.